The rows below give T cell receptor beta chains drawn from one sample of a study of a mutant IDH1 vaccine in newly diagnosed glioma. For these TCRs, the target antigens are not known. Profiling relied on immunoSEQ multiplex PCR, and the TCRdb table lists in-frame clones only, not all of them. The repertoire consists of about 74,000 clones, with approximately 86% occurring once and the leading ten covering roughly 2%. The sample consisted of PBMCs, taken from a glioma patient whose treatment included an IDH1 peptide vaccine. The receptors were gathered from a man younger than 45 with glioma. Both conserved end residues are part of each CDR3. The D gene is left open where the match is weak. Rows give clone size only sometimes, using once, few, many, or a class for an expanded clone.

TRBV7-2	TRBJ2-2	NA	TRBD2	TGTGCCAGCAGCTTAGCAGCGGGGGGCGGGGAGCTGTTTTTT	CASSLAAGGGELFF
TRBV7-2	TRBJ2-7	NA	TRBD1	TGTGCCAGCAGCCCAAAGACAGGGAATGTTGGGTACGAGCAGTACTTC	CASSPKTGNVGYEQYF
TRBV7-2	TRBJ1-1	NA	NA	TGTGCCAGCAGCTTTGGACAGCCCAACACTGAAGCTTTCTTT	CASSFGQPNTEAFF
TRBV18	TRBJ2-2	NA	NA	TGTGCCAGCTCACCCGTCACTTCCACCGGGGAGCTGTTTTTT	CASSPVTSTGELFF
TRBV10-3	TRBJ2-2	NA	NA	TGTGCCATCAGTAGAGAAAGCGGAGGTAACACCGGGGAGCTGTTTTTT	CAISRESGGNTGELFF
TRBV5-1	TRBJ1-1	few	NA	TGCGCCAGCAGCTTGGACAGGGCAAACACTGAAGCTTTCTTT	CASSLDRANTEAFF
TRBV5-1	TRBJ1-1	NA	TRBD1	TGCGCCAGCAGCTTAGACAGGGGAGGCACTGAAGCTTTCTTT	CASSLDRGGTEAFF
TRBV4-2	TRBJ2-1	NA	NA	TGTGCCAGCAGCCAAGATGGAGTGGATGAGTACAATGAGCAGTTCTTC	CASSQDGVDEYNEQFF
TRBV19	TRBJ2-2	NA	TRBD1	TGTGCCAGTAGTACCGACAGGGCCGGGACCGGGGAGCTGTTTTTT	CASSTDRAGTGELFF
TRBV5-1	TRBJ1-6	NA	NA	TGCGCCAGCAGCTTAAGTGCAGGGATTAGTTCACCCCTCCACTTT	CASSLSAGISSPLHF
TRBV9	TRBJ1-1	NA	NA	TGTGCCAGCAGCGTAATGGGGGCTGTCGGAACTGAAGCTTTCTTT	CASSVMGAVGTEAFF
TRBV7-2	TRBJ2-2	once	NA	TGTGCCAGCAGCTTTACCCTCGCGAACACCGGGGAGCTGTTTTTT	CASSFTLANTGELFF
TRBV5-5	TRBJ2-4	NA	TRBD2	TGTGCCAGCAGCGATGGACTAGCGGGGGTAGCCAAAAACATTCAGTACTTC	CASSDGLAGVAKNIQYF
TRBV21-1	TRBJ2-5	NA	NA	TGTGCCAGCAGCAAAAATTCAGGGGCCAGACTACAAGAGACCCAGTACTTC	CASSKNSGARLQETQYF
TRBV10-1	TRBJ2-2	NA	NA	TGCGCCAGCAGTTTGGGCCCTCCGATGAAGAGGAACACCGGGGAGCTGTTTTTT	CASSLGPPMKRNTGELFF
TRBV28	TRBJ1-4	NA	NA	TGTGCCAGCAGTTCACAGGGAGGGCTTGCAACTAATGAAAAACTGTTTTTT	CASSSQGGLATNEKLFF
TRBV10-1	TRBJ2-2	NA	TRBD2	TGCGCCAGCAGTGCGATGCTAGCGGGCGGGGAGCTGTTTTTT	CASSAMLAGGELFF
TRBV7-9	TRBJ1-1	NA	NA	TGTGCCAGCAGCCCCCAGGGTAACACTGAAGCTTTCTTT	CASSPQGNTEAFF
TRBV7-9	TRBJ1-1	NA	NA	TGTGCCAGCAGCCTCGGGGGGGCGTCCCATGAAGCTTTCTTT	CASSLGGASHEAFF
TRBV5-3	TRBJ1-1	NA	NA	TGTGCCAGAAGCTTGGCTGAAGCTTTCTTT	CARSLAEAFF
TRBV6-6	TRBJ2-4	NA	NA	TGTGCCAGCAGAGGAGGGGACGACAAAAACATTCAGTACTTC	CASRGGDDKNIQYF
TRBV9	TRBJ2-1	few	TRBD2	TGTGCCAGCAGCCCGATGAGCGGGAGCACCTACAATGAGCAGTTCTTC	CASSPMSGSTYNEQFF
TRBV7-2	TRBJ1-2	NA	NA	TGTGCCAGCAGCTTACCCCTGGACAGCCTAAAGGGCTACACCTTC	CASSLPLDSLKGYTF
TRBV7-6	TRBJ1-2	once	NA	TGTGCCAGCAGCTTAGAGGGCTTGAGCTACACCTTC	CASSLEGLSYTF
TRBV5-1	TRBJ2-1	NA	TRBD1	TGCGCCAGCAGCTTCCCCCGGGCGACAGGGGAATACAATGAGCAGTTCTTC	CASSFPRATGEYNEQFF
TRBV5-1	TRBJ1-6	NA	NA	TGCGCCAGCAGCTTGGCGGATTCACCCCTCCACTTT	CASSLADSPLHF